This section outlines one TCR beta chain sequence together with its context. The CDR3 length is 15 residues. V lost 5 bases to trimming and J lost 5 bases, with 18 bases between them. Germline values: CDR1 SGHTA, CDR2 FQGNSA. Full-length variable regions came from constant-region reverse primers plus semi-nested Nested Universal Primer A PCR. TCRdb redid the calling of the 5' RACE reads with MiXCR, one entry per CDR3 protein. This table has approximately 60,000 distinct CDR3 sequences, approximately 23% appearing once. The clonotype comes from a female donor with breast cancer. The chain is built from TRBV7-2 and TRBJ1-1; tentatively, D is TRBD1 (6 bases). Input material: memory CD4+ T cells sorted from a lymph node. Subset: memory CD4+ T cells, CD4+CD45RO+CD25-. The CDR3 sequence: CASSQSREGGTEAFF. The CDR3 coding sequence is TGTGCCAGCAGCCAATCCCGGGAGGGGGGGACTGAAGCTTTCTTT. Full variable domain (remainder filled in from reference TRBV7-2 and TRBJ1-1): GAGVSQSPSNKVTEKGKDVELRCDPISGHTALYWYRQSLGQGLEFLIYFQGNSAPDKSGLPSDRFSAERTGGSVSTLTIQRTQQEDSAVYLCASSQSREGGTEAFFGQGTRLTVV.